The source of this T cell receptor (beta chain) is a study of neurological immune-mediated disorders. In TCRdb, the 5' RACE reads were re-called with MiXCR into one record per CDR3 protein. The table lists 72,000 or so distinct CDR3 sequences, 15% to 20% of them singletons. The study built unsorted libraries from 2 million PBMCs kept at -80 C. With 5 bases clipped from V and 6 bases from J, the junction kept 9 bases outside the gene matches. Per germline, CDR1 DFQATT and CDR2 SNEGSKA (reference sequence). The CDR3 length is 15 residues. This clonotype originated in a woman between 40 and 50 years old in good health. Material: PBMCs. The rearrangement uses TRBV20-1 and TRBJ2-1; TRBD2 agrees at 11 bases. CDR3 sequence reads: CSASSTSGGGNEQFF. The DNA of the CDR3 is TGCAGTGCTTCATCAACTAGCGGGGGCGGCAATGAGCAGTTCTTC.